This TCR beta chain is drawn from a study of cytomegalovirus exposure and HLA in healthy donors. As for this clone: What it binds is not known.

Germline assignment: CDR1 GTSNPN and CDR2 SVGIG (reference sequence). The CDR3 contains 15 residues. The junction had 8 bases not matched to a gene; V was cut back by 3 bases and J by 2 bases. Study conclusions and caveats: Among the CMV-associated chains, three were confirmed in vitro as specific for CMV antigens. HLA allele associations emerged for under 20,000 TCR beta sequences in a later analysis, at 0.05 false discovery rate.

Use of 60 Vbeta and 13 Jbeta primers characterized the PCR. Sequenced by immunoSEQ multiplex PCR; TCRdb stores in-frame clones only, minus some. The sample lists roughly 200,000 clones, approximately 83% seen once, with roughly 0.75% in the top ten. Healthy bone marrow donors made up the donor group. The genes are TRBV30 and TRBJ2-5, with 8 positions matching TRBD2. The TCR sequence derives from a boy under 10 years old in good health and CMV-seronegative. Sequences were obtained from PBMCs. The CDR3 sequence is CAWRTGGGLQETQYF. In DNA form, the CDR3 reads TGTGCCTGGAGAACCGGGGGGGGGCTGCAAGAGACCCAGTACTTC. The full variable domain, completed using reference TRBV30 and TRBJ2-5, is SQTIHQWPATLVQPVGSPLSLECTVEGTSNPNLYWYRQAAGRGLQLLFYSVGIGQISSEVPQNLSASRPQDRQFILSSKKLLLSDSGFYLCAWRTGGGLQETQYFGPGTRLLVL.